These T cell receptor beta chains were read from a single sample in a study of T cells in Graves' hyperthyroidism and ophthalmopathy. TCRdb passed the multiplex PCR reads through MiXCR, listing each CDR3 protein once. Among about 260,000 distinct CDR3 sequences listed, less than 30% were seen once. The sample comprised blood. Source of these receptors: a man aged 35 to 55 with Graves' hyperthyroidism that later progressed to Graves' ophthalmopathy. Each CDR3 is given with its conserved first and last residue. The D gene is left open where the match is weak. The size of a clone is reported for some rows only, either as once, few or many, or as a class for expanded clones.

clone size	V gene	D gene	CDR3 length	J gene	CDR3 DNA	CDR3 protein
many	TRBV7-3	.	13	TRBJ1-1	TGTGCCAGCAGCTTAGATAGGATCACTGAAGCTTTCTTT	CASSLDRITEAFF
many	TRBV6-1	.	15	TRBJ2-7	TGTGCCAGCACCCCGGGCGGGCCTAGCCGTAAGGAGCAGTACTTC	CASTPGGPSRKEQYF
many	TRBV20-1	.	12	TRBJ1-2	TGCAGTGCTAGTCAGAGAAGCTATGGCTACACCTTC	CSASQRSYGYTF
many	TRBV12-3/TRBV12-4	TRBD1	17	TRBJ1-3	TGTGCCAGCAGGACTAGCCCGGGACAGAACTCTGGAAACACCATATATTTT	CASRTSPGQNSGNTIYF
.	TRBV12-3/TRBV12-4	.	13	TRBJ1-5	TGTGCCAGCAGTCAAACCAGTAAACAGCCCCAGCATTTT	CASSQTSKQPQHF
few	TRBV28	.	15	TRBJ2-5	TGTGCCAGCAGTGAAATTGACAGATCCCAAGAGACCCAGTACTTC	CASSEIDRSQETQYF
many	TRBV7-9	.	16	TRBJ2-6	TGTGCCAGCAGCTCCGGCGATTGGCACGGGGCCAACGTCCTGACTTTC	CASSSGDWHGANVLTF
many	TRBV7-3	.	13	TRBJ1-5	TGTGCCAGCAGCCCTCGGTGGGGTCAGCCCCAGCATTTT	CASSPRWGQPQHF
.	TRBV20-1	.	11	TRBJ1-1	TGCAGTGCTAGCCTGGACACTGAAGCTTTCTTT	CSASLDTEAFF
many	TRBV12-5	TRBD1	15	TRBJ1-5	TGTGCTAGTGGTTCGGGACAGGCCCCAAATCAGCCCCAGCATTTT	CASGSGQAPNQPQHF
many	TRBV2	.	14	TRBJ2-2	TGTGCCACAAACCAAGGGCGGCTCACCGGGGAGCTGTTTTTT	CATNQGRLTGELFF
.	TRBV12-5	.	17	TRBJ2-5	TGTGCTAGTGGTCCAACCCACGGGACCAGACGCCAAGAGACCCAGTACTTC	CASGPTHGTRRQETQYF
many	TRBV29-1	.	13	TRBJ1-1	TGCAGCGTTGAATTCTCGGGGAGAACTGAAGCTTTCTTT	CSVEFSGRTEAFF
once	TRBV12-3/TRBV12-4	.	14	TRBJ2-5	TGTGCCAGCAGTCCCTCGGCGAGCCAGGAGACCCAGTACTTC	CASSPSASQETQYF
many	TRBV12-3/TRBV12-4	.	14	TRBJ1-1	TGTGCCAGCAGTTCCACGTCCGGGGACACTGAAGCTTTCTTT	CASSSTSGDTEAFF
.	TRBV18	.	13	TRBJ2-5	TGTGCCAGCTCAACAACCGAATCCGGGCAGTTTTACTTC	CASSTTESGQFYF
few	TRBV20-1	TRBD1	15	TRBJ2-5	TGCAGTGCTAGAGATCAGGCCAGGGGGTTAGAGACCCAGTACTTC	CSARDQARGLETQYF
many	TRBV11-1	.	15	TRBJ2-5	TGTGCCAGCAGCCCTTTAAGGGCTAGCTGGGAGACCCAGTACTTC	CASSPLRASWETQYF
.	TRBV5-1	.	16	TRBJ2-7	TGCGCCAGCAGCTTGGAACTAGGGGGACCGTCCTACGAGCAGTACTTC	CASSLELGGPSYEQYF
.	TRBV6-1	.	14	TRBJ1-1	TGTGCCAGCATGGCAGGACCCCTAAGCACCGAAGCTTTCTTT	CASMAGPLSTEAFF
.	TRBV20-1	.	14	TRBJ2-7	TGCAGTGCCCCCTCGGAGACGGAGGCCTACGAGCAGTACTTC	CSAPSETEAYEQYF
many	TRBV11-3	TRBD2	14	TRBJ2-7	TGTGCCAGCAGCGGCCAGCGGGACTGGTACGAGCAGTACTTC	CASSGQRDWYEQYF
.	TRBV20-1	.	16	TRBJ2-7	TGCAGTGCCCTCCCAGGTGGGGCAGGCTATGCCTACGAGCAGTACTTC	CSALPGGAGYAYEQYF
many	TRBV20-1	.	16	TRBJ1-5	TGCAGTGCTAGAGATTTCGGGGACCGCCGTAATCAGCCCCAGCATTTT	CSARDFGDRRNQPQHF
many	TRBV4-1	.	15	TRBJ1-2	TGCGCCAGCAGCTTTCGGCCAGGGCTTTCCTATGGCTACACCTTC	CASSFRPGLSYGYTF
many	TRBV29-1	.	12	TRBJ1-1	TGCAGCGGTCGACAAGGGAGGTTTGAAGCTTTCTTT	CSGRQGRFEAFF
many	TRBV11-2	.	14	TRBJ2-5	TGTGCCAGCAGTCGACGGGGGCCCAGGGAGACCCAGTACTTC	CASSRRGPRETQYF
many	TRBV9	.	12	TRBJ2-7	TGTGCCAGCAGCGGATACCGCGGCGAGCAGTACTTC	CASSGYRGEQYF
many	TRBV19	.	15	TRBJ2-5	TGTGCCAGTAGTCGGGACGGCGGGACTGGAGAGACCCAGTACTTC	CASSRDGGTGETQYF
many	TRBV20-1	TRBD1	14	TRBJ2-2	TGCAGTGCCCTGCCGGGACAGTCCACCGGGGAGCTGTTTTTT	CSALPGQSTGELFF
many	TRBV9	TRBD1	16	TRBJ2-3	TGTGCCAGCAGCGATAGGGGGACAGGGGTTTGGGATACGCAGTATTTT	CASSDRGTGVWDTQYF
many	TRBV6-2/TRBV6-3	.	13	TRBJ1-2	TGTGCCAGCAGTACGGACACAAACTATGGCTACACCTTC	CASSTDTNYGYTF
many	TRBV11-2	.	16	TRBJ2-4	TGTGCCAGCAGCTCAGAACCTCTGGGGGCGGAAAACATTCAGTACTTC	CASSSEPLGAENIQYF
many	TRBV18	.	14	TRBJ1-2	TGTGCCAGCTCCTCGAACAGGGATCGGCGTGGCTACACCTTC	CASSSNRDRRGYTF
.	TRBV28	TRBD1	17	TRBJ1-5	TGTGCCAGCAGTTTGTCAGGGGGGGAATATAGCAATCAGCCCCAGCATTTT	CASSLSGGEYSNQPQHF
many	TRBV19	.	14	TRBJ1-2	TGTGCCAGTAGTATAGACGGCGGGAACTATGGCTACACCTTC	CASSIDGGNYGYTF
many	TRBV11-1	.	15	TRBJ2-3	TGTGCCAGCAGCCACACCCAGGGGCTCACAGATACGCAGTATTTT	CASSHTQGLTDTQYF
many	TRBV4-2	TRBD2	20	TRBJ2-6	TGTGCCAGCAGCCAAGTGGTTCGGCTAGCGGGAGAAGGTGGGGCCAACGTCCTGACTTTC	CASSQVVRLAGEGGANVLTF
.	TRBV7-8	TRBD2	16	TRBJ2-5	TGTGCCAGCAGCTTAGTACCAGCGGGGGGGAGGGAGACCCAGTACTTC	CASSLVPAGGRETQYF
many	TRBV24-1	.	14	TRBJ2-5	TGTGCCACCAGTCTTGGGTTAGAGGAGGAGACCCAGTACTTC	CATSLGLEEETQYF
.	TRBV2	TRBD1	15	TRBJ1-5	TGTGCCAGCAGCCTGGGACAGGGCAGCAGTCAGCCCCAGCATTTT	CASSLGQGSSQPQHF
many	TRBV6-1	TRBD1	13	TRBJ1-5	TGTGCCAGCAGGGAGACAGGGGTTCAGCCCCAGCATTTT	CASRETGVQPQHF
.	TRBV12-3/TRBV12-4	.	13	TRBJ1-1	TGTGCCAGCAGTCGTTCCGGAGGGATTGAAGCTTTCTTT	CASSRSGGIEAFF
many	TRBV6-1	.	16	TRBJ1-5	TGTGCCAGCAGCCGGAGAATATTTGGGAAAAATCAGCCCCAGCATTTT	CASSRRIFGKNQPQHF
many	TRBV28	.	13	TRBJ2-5	TGTGCCAGCAGCACGGTCGGGCAAGAGACCCAGTACTTC	CASSTVGQETQYF
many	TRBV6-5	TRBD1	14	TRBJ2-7	TGTGCCAGCAGTTTTTCCAGGGGGTACTACGAGCAGTACTTC	CASSFSRGYYEQYF
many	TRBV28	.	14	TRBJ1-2	TGTGCCAGCAGTTTACAAGGAATGGACTATGGCTACACCTTC	CASSLQGMDYGYTF
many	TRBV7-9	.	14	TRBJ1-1	TGTGCCAGCAGCTTAGCGGGGCGGGACACTGAAGCTTTCTTT	CASSLAGRDTEAFF
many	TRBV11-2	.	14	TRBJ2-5	TGTGCCAGCAGCTCCGCAGGTTACCAAGAGACCCAGTACTTC	CASSSAGYQETQYF
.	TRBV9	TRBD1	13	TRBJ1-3	TGTGCCAGCACCTCGGGGACAGGGGGCACCATATATTTT	CASTSGTGGTIYF
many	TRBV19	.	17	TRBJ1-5	TGTGCCGGTAGGGAAAATACAGGGACTCGGTTGTTCCAGCCCCAGCATTTT	CAGRENTGTRLFQPQHF
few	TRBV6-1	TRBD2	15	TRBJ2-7	TGTGCCAGCAGTGAAGGGCTAGCGGGAATCTACGAGCAGTACTTC	CASSEGLAGIYEQYF
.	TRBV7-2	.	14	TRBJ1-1	TGTGCCAGCAGCTTAGCTCCCAGTAACACTGAAGCTTTCTTT	CASSLAPSNTEAFF
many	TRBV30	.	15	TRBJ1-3	TGTGCCTGGAGCACCGGACGGTCTTCTGGAAACACCATATATTTT	CAWSTGRSSGNTIYF